This entry lists 23 T cell receptor beta chains sequenced from one sample in a study of metastatic and nonmetastatic thyroid tumors. With MiXCR, TCRdb reprocessed the PCR reads. The sample includes 6,800 or so clones, 2.5% to 3.5% of them seen just once. Thyroid surgery was performed in patients who had received no treatment beforehand. Material: tumor tissue. Every receptor here comes from a female donor with papillary thyroid cancer or a benign thyroid nodule (not recorded which). Some clones in this sample may be carry-over from other donors' samples.

There are many counts of this clone. This chain joins TRBV5-1 and TRBJ2-1; D unresolved. The germline V gene encodes CDR1 SGHRS and CDR2 YFSETQ. Deletions cut 4 bases from V and 6 bases from J, with 8 bases between. The CDR3 loop spans 12 amino acids. This CDR3 is CASSGTTNEQFF. CDR3 coding DNA: TGCGCCAGCAGCGGCACGACCAATGAGCAGTTCTTC.

This clone is medium-sized in the sample. V is TRBV27 and J is TRBJ2-3; 7 positions match TRBD1. Germline loops: CDR1 MNHEY, CDR2 SMNVEV (reference sequence). The CDR3 totals 15 residues. V trimming: 5 bases; J trimming: 1 base; junction bases outside the gene matches: 6. The CDR3 sequence is CASSEQGSRTDTQYF. The DNA of the CDR3 is TGTGCCAGCAGTGAACAGGGGTCACGCACAGATACGCAGTATTTT.

This clone has a count of ten or more. In the same sample, other DNA sequences code for this CDR3. The chain employs TRBV20-1 and TRBJ1-1; D perhaps matches TRBD1 (6 bases). Germline V CDR1 and CDR2: DFQATT, SNEGSKA (reference sequence). V was shortened by 0 bases and J by 4 bases, with 15 bases between the two germline ends. The CDR3 covers 15 residues. CDR3: CSARDPSEGGTEAFF. CDR3 DNA: TGCAGTGCTAGAGATCCGTCTGAAGGGGGCACTGAAGCTTTCTTT.

The sample holds many counts of this clone. The chain's CDR3 is CSVEEPGGTREAFF. In DNA, the CDR3 is TGCAGCGTTGAAGAGCCAGGGGGAACTAGAGAAGCTTTCTTT. This chain connects TRBV29-1 to TRBJ1-1; TRBD1 agrees at 7 bases. After removal of 0 bases from V and 8 bases from J, the junction contained 9 bases not matched to a gene. CDR1 and CDR2 from the germline V gene are SQVTM and ANQGSEA. The CDR3 runs 14 residues.

This clone was detected many times. This chain links TRBV10-3 with TRBJ2-3; D remains ambiguous. The CDR3 extends over 13 amino acids. V was clipped by 3 bases and J by 4 bases, with 8 bases between them. Germline lookup yields CDR1 ENHRY and CDR2 SYGVKD. This chain's CDR3 is CAISEGIADTQYF. The DNA for the CDR3 is TGTGCCATCAGTGAAGGAATAGCAGATACGCAGTATTTT.

This clone was seen repeatedly, ten times or more. The chain joins TRBV5-4 to TRBJ2-1, with 9 bases aligning to TRBD1. The length of the CDR3 is 14 residues. Trimming took 4 bases from V and 5 from J; bases not matched to a gene: 4. Germline V gene lookup returns CDR1 SGHNT and CDR2 YYREEE (reference sequence). Here the CDR3 reads CASSLDRGNNEQFF. In nucleotides, the CDR3 is TGTGCCAGCAGCCTGGACAGGGGTAACAATGAGCAGTTCTTC.

This clone was observed many times. The genes are TRBV18 and TRBJ1-4; 7 nucleotides line up with TRBD1. CDR3 length: 15 residues. J lost 7 bases, V lost 3 bases, and 8 bases had no gene match. Per germline, CDR1 KGHSH and CDR2 LQKENI. Here the CDR3 reads CASSPTGWDGEKLFF. CDR3 coding DNA: TGTGCCAGCTCACCGACAGGGTGGGATGGTGAAAAACTGTTTTTT.

This clone counts as medium-sized. This chain links TRBV6-5 with TRBJ2-7, with D perhaps TRBD2 (5 bases). This CDR3 comprises 12 residues. V lost 0 bases and J 6 bases, leaving 6 bases between the germline ends. Germline assignment: CDR1 MNHEY and CDR2 SVGAGI. CDR3 protein: CASSYSLAEQYF. The CDR3 DNA reads TGTGCCAGCAGTTACTCGCTAGCCGAGCAGTACTTC.

The V gene is TRBV4-2, the J gene TRBJ2-7, with D tentatively TRBD1 or TRBD2 (6 bases each). This CDR3 is built from 16 residues. V shed 5 bases and J shed 2 bases, with 19 bases lying between them. Germline CDR1 reads LGHNA; CDR2 reads YNFKEQ. The CDR3 here is CASSAYPDGGTYEQYF. The CDR3 nucleotides read TGTGCCAGCAGCGCCTATCCTGACGGGGGCACCTACGAGCAGTACTTC.

The sample holds many counts of this clone. This same CDR3 is encoded by further DNA sequences in the sample. This chain links TRBV28 with TRBJ2-5; possibly TRBD1 for D (5 bases). Between the trimmed V and J ends, which lost 7 bases and 2 bases, there was a span of 17 bases. Looked up from germline, CDR1 is MDHEN and CDR2 is SYDVKM. This CDR3 is 15 amino acids long. DNA for the CDR3: TGTGCCAGCACCCCCCCCCAGGGATGGCAAGAGACCCAGTACTTC. This sequence encodes CASTPPQGWQETQYF.

This clone was counted ten times or more. A much larger clone differs by one base, so this may be a read error. The sample holds other DNA sequences that translate to the same CDR3. The CDR3: CASYGRISTGELFF. Written as DNA, the CDR3 is TGCGCCAGCTACGGCAGGATAAGCACCGGGGAGCTGTTTTTT. This chain links TRBV27 with TRBJ2-2, with unresolved D. The CDR3 is made up of 14 amino acids. Germline loops: CDR1 MNHEY, CDR2 SMNVEV (reference sequence).

This clone is termed medium-sized. As DNA, the CDR3 is TGCGCCAGCAGTGAGGCTTTCCAAGAGACCCAGTACTTC. Translated: CASSEAFQETQYF. The chain employs TRBV10-1 and TRBJ2-5; D remains ambiguous. CDR1 and CDR2 (germline): WNHNN, SYGVQD (reference sequence). The CDR3 has 13 amino acids. V was pared by 2 bases and J by 1 base, with 5 bases between.

This clone was seen repeatedly, ten times or more. The chain joins TRBV27 to TRBJ2-1; TRBD2 matches 8 bases. CDR1 MNHEY and CDR2 SMNVEV come from the germline V gene (reference sequence). The CDR3 sequence is 16 residues long. The junction had 7 bases not matched to a gene; V was cut back by 6 bases and J by 0 bases. The CDR3 region is CASRGAGAASYNEQFF. Written as DNA, the CDR3 is TGTGCCAGCAGGGGAGCGGGAGCCGCCTCCTACAATGAGCAGTTCTTC.

This clone is medium-sized (0.01 to 0.1%) by share. Likely a read error: the CDR3 ends without its conserved phenylalanine or tryptophan. V gene TRBV20-1 combines with J gene TRBJ2-1; D might be TRBD2 (5 bases). V lost 0 bases and J 5 bases, leaving 8 bases between the germline ends. This CDR3 has 13 amino acids. Looked up from germline, CDR1 is DFQATT and CDR2 is SNEGSKA (reference sequence). The CDR3 DNA reads as TGCAGTGCTAGAGAGAGCGGAAACAATGAGCAGTTCGTC. Residues: CSARESGNNEQFV.

In its sample, this clone was seen many times. The sample holds other DNA sequences that translate to the same CDR3. The chain links TRBV28 to TRBJ1-1; the D is unclear. The length of the CDR3 is 12 residues. CDR1 and CDR2 from the germline V gene are MDHEN and SYDVKM. V was shortened by 8 bases and J by 3 bases, with 10 bases between the two germline ends. The chain's CDR3 is CASGQVYTEAFF. Here the CDR3 DNA reads TGTGCCAGCGGCCAGGTGTACACTGAAGCTTTCTTT.

There are many counts of this clone. This chain links TRBV5-1 with TRBJ2-1; 7 positions agree with TRBD2. Germline V gene sequence: CDR1 SGHRS, CDR2 YFSETQ. V gave up 0 bases and J gave up 8 bases; unmatched junction bases: 2. This CDR3 comprises 13 residues. CDR3 sequence (DNA): TGCGCCAGCAGCTTGGGGGGGGGAGATGAGCAGTTCTTC. Its translation is CASSLGGGDEQFF.

This clone was detected ten times or more. The rearrangement joins TRBV7-9 to TRBJ1-1; 8 bases line up with TRBD1. The CDR3 runs 14 residues. Trimming cost V 5 bases and J 2 bases; bases outside gene matches: 4. From germline, CDR1 is SEHNR and CDR2 FQNEAQ (reference sequence). In DNA form, the CDR3 reads TGTGCCAGCAGCGGACAGGGACTAAACACTGAAGCTTTCTTT. Its protein product is CASSGQGLNTEAFF.

This clone is deemed medium-sized. The chain couples TRBV11-3 to TRBJ1-1; D is uncertain. The germline gives CDR1 SGHNT, CDR2 YENEEA. This CDR3 is built from 14 residues. The germline V and J ends were trimmed by 6 bases and 2 bases, with 13 bases remaining between them. CDR3 in DNA: TGTGCCAGCAGTATTCAAGGAGGTAACACTGAAGCTTTCTTT. Protein product: CASSIQGGNTEAFF.

In this sample, this clone turned up many times. The chain has TRBV15 and TRBJ2-7; TRBD2 agrees at 9 bases. The CDR3 has 17 residues. Germline CDR1 and CDR2: LNHNV and YYDKDF (reference sequence). J was trimmed by 3 bases and V by 8 bases; bases with no gene match: 17. In DNA form, the CDR3 reads TGTGCCACCTCGACGCGGGAGGGTCCCAATGCTTACTACGAGCAGTACTTC. The encoded protein is CATSTREGPNAYYEQYF.

This clone was seen at least ten times. V and J are TRBV18 and TRBJ2-1; weak D call: TRBD2 (5 bases). V lost 3 bases to trimming and J lost 9 bases, with 12 bases between them. Germline CDR1 is KGHSH and CDR2 is LQKENI. The CDR3 spans 13 residues. CDR3 in amino acids: CASSPNQGGEQFF. The DNA of the CDR3 is TGTGCCAGCTCACCTAACCAAGGAGGTGAGCAGTTCTTC.

This clone was observed many times. The chain employs TRBV18 and TRBJ2-6; D unclear. Trimming removed 0 bases from V and 4 bases from J, with 1 base in between. This CDR3 has 13 amino acids. The germline gives CDR1 KGHSH, CDR2 LQKENI. The CDR3 DNA is TGTGCCAGCTCACCACCCGGGGCCAACGTCCTGACTTTC. Its protein is CASSPPGANVLTF.

Many counts were recorded for this clone. The chain's CDR3 is CATSDGTGTRQPQHF. The CDR3 DNA follows: TGTGCCACCAGTGATGGGACAGGGACGCGGCAGCCCCAGCATTTT. The V gene is TRBV24-1, the J gene TRBJ1-5; 9 bases match TRBD1. Losses at the gene ends were 3 bases for V and 7 bases for J; bases not matched to a gene: 6. This CDR3 comprises 15 residues. Germline V gene data show CDR1 as KGHDR and CDR2 as SFDVKD.

This clone is classed as medium-sized. The chain uses TRBV9 and TRBJ1-2, with D possibly TRBD1 on 6 matching bases. Trimming cost V 4 bases and J 6 bases, with 10 bases left between them. This CDR3 has 12 residues. Germline CDR1 and CDR2: SGDLS and YYNGEE. CDR3 protein: CASSRGGDGYTF. Here the CDR3 DNA reads TGTGCCAGCAGCAGGGGGGGAGATGGCTACACCTTC.